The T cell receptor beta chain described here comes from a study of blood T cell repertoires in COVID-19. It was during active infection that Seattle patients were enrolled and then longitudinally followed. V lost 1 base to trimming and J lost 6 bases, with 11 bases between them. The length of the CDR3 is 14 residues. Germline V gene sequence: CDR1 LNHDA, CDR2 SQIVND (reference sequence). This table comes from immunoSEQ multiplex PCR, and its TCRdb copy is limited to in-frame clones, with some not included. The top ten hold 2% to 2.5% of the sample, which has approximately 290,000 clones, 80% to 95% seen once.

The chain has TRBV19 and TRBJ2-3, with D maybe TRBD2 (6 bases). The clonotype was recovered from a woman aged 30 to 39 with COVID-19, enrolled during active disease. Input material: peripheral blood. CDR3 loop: CASSIAGAGDTQYF. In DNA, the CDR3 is TGTGCCAGTAGTATAGCGGGAGCTGGCGATACGCAGTATTTT.